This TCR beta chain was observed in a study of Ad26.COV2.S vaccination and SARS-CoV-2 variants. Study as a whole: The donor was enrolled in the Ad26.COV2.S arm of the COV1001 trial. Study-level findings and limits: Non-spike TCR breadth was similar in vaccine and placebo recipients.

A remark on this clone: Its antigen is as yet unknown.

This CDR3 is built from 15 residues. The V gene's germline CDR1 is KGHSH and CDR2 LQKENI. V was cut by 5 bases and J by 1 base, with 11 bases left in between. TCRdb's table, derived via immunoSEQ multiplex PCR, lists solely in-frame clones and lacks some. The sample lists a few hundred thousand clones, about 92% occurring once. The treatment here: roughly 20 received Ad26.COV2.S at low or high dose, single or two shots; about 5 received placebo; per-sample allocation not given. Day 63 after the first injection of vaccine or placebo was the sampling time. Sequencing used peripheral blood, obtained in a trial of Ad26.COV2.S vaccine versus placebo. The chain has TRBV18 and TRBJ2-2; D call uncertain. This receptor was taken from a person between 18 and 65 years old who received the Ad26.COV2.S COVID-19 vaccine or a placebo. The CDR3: CASSIGTQNTGELFF. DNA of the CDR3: TGTGCCAGCTCAATAGGTACACAGAACACCGGGGAGCTGTTTTTT.